The 15 T cell receptor beta chains below all came from one sample that was sequenced in a study of blood T cell repertoires in COVID-19. Only in-frame clones appear in the TCRdb table, and some are missing; sequencing was by immunoSEQ multiplex PCR. The sample carries about 200,000 clones, around 79% recorded once. The sequencing input was peripheral blood. These receptors originate from a middle-aged woman with COVID-19, enrolled during active disease.

J is TRBJ2-5 and V is TRBV25-1; TRBD2 aligns across 11 bases. V shed 3 bases and J 4 bases; nucleotides not matched to a gene: 4. The CDR3 covers 15 residues. CDR1 is MGHDK, CDR2 SYGVNS, per germline. The CDR3, as DNA: TGTGCCAGCAGTGACCCCGGGACTAGCGGAGAGACCCAGTACTTC. Protein product: CASSDPGTSGETQYF.

The chain carries TRBV27 and TRBJ1-1; 11 bases map to TRBD1. V lost 5 bases, J lost 1 base, and 3 bases stayed unmatched. This CDR3 has 15 amino acids. Germline V gives CDR1 MNHEY, CDR2 SMNVEV (reference sequence). This CDR3 reads CASSPGTGGNTEAFF. The CDR3 nucleotides read TGTGCCAGCAGTCCCGGGACAGGGGGGAACACTGAAGCTTTCTTT.

The chain uses TRBV7-2 and TRBJ2-2, with 9 bases matching TRBD1. Germline CDR1 reads SGHTA; CDR2 reads FQGNSA. With 1 base clipped from V and 3 bases from J, the junction kept 3 bases outside the gene matches. This CDR3 has 16 residues. The CDR3 loop is CASSLGTGVDTGELFF. The CDR3 coding sequence is TGTGCCAGCAGCTTAGGGACAGGGGTCGACACCGGGGAGCTGTTTTTT. Filled out from reference TRBV7-2 and TRBJ2-2, the complete variable domain reads GAGVSQSPSNKVTEKGKDVELRCDPISGHTALYWYRQSLGQGLEFLIYFQGNSAPDKSGLPSDRFSAERTGGSVSTLTIQRTQQEDSAVYLCASSLGTGVDTGELFFGEGSRLTVL.

This clone was detected once. The V gene is TRBV29-1, the J gene TRBJ2-1; the match to TRBD1 covers 8 bases. The germline CDR1 and CDR2 sequences are SQVTM and ANQGSEA. The CDR3 runs to 13 residues. J gave up 7 bases and V 4 bases, and 6 bases lay outside the gene matches. The CDR3 nucleotides read TGCAGCGTTGCTCAGGGGGCCTCGAATGAGCAGTTCTTC. This translates into CSVAQGASNEQFF.

V and J are TRBV11-2 and TRBJ2-1; 10 bases align to TRBD2. V lost 3 bases, J lost 5 bases, and 4 bases stayed unmatched. The CDR3 spans 15 residues. CDR1 SGHAT and CDR2 FQNNGV come from the germline V gene. The CDR3 protein is CASSLPLAGNNEQFF. The CDR3 DNA reads TGTGCCAGCAGCTTGCCACTAGCGGGAAACAATGAGCAGTTCTTC. The full variable domain, in which reference TRBV11-2 and TRBJ2-1 provide the parts outside the CDR3, is EAGVAQSPRYKIIEKRQSVAFWCNPISGHATLYWYQQILGQGPKLLIQFQNNGVVDDSQLPKDRFSAERLKGVDSTLKIQPAKLEDSAVYLCASSLPLAGNNEQFFGPGTRLTVL.

The chain employs TRBV6-5 and TRBJ2-5, with D perhaps TRBD1 (5 bases). CDR1 is MNHEY and CDR2 is SVGAGI in the germline V gene. Between the trimmed V and J ends, which lost 6 bases and 4 bases, there was a span of 18 bases. The CDR3 has 15 residues. Written as DNA, the CDR3 is TGTGCCAGCAGCCCCCAGATTTGGGGCCGAGAGACCCAGTACTTC. Its translation: CASSPQIWGRETQYF.

The chain carries TRBV6-5 and TRBJ2-7; TRBD1 is a possible D gene (5 bases). The CDR3 consists of 16 residues. The ends were cut back, 0 bases at V and 4 bases at J, with 16 bases in the middle. CDR1 MNHEY and CDR2 SVGAGI come from the germline V gene. The CDR3 sequence: CASSYSNVRAIYEQYF. CDR3 coding DNA: TGTGCCAGCAGTTACTCGAATGTCAGGGCGATTTACGAGCAGTACTTC.

The chain recombines TRBV7-6 with TRBJ1-1, with D uncertain. Germline CDR1 and CDR2: SGHVS and FNYEAQ. V was clipped by 5 bases and J by 1 base, with 8 bases between them. The CDR3 extends over 13 amino acids. The CDR3 DNA follows: TGTGCCAGCAGCCCACGACAGAACACTGAAGCTTTCTTT. It specifies CASSPRQNTEAFF.

Notes on this clone: Different DNA sequences within this sample yield the same CDR3. The chain recombines TRBV20-1 with TRBJ2-7; the D is unclear. The CDR3 has 11 residues. V was shortened by 2 bases and J by 5 bases, with 7 bases between the two germline ends. Germline V gives CDR1 DFQATT, CDR2 SNEGSKA (reference sequence). The CDR3 bases are TGCAGTGCTAGATCGGGTCACGAGCAGTACTTC. Encoded protein: CSARSGHEQYF.

J is TRBJ2-5 and V is TRBV19; 8 bases are shared with TRBD2. V lost 5 bases, J lost 5 bases, and 13 bases stayed unmatched. This CDR3 spans 16 amino acids. Germline V gene data show CDR1 as LNHDA and CDR2 as SQIVND (reference sequence). CDR3 amino acids: CASSPSSGGLGETQYF. The CDR3 DNA is TGTGCCAGTAGTCCCTCCAGCGGGGGCTTAGGGGAGACCCAGTACTTC.

The rearrangement joins TRBV5-4 to TRBJ2-1; D is possibly TRBD2 (5 bases). The CDR3 length is 14 residues. Trimming took off 3 bases at V and 5 bases at J, with 12 bases between the two ends. The V gene's germline CDR1 is SGHNT and CDR2 YYREEE (reference sequence). The CDR3 loop reads CASSSAGIHNEQFF. The CDR3 DNA is TGTGCCAGCAGCTCCGCGGGTATCCACAATGAGCAGTTCTTC.

The chain is built from TRBV6-2 or TRBV6-3 and TRBJ2-7, with D possibly being TRBD2 (5 bases). The germline gives CDR1 MNHEY, CDR2 SVGEGT. V was shortened by 6 bases and J by 4 bases, with 19 bases between the two germline ends. There are 15 residues in the CDR3. CDR3 nucleotide sequence: TGTGCCAGCAGCCTCCCCCCCGGGATCGGATACGAGCAGTACTTC. As protein: CASSLPPGIGYEQYF.

The V and J genes are TRBV25-1 and TRBJ2-4; 11 positions match TRBD1. CDR1 and CDR2 (germline): MGHDK, SYGVNS. J was trimmed by 6 bases and V by 7 bases; bases with no gene match: 5. This CDR3 spans 14 amino acids. The CDR3 DNA is TGTGCCAGCATCCCCGGGACAGGGGGAAACATTCAGTACTTC. As protein: CASIPGTGGNIQYF.

The rearrangement joins TRBV3-1 (or the pseudogene TRBV3-2) to TRBJ1-1; D unclear. CDR3 length equals 16 residues. Germline V gene data show CDR1 as LGHDT and CDR2 as YNNKEL (reference sequence). V shed 0 bases and J shed 1 base, with 12 bases lying between them. In DNA form, the CDR3 reads TGTGCCAGCAGCCAAGACCCGGGGATCAAGAACACTGAAGCTTTCTTT. Its translation is CASSQDPGIKNTEAFF.

The chain uses TRBV12-3 or TRBV12-4 and TRBJ2-7; D is ambiguous. The CDR3 runs 12 residues. V was cut by 5 bases and J by 11 bases, with 16 bases left in between. CDR3 amino acids: CASSTGSENEYF. CDR3 nucleotide sequence: TGTGCCAGCAGTACCGGGTCAGAAAACGAGTACTTC.